The rows below give T cell receptor beta chains drawn from one sample of a study of cytomegalovirus exposure and HLA in healthy donors. Libraries were prepared by immunoSEQ multiplex PCR; TCRdb keeps only in-frame clonotypes and omits some of them. The data hold 260,000 or so clones, with 90% observed a single time. Source material: PBMCs. The receptors were gathered from a woman aged 25-40 years in good health and CMV-seronegative. Each CDR3 is given with its conserved first and last residue. Fields, in order: CDR3 DNA, CDR3 protein, clone size, V gene, J gene, D gene. A D gene is named only where the DNA matches it firmly. Some rows have no size entry. The others give once, few or many, or a class for an expanded clone.

TGTGCCAGCAGCGTCCGGACAGGGAGCTCCTACAATGAGCAGTTCTTC,CASSVRTGSSYNEQFF,few,TRBV7-3,TRBJ2-1,TRBD1
TGCGCCAGCAGCCCGACAAACCCCTACGAGCAGTACTTC,CASSPTNPYEQYF,NA,TRBV5-1,TRBJ2-7,NA
TGTGCCAGCAGCTCCCAACACCAGCCCCAGCATTTT,CASSSQHQPQHF,many,TRBV5-6,TRBJ1-5,NA
TGTGCCAGCAGCCCTACGGGACAGGGGTTCGACGAGCAGTACTTC,CASSPTGQGFDEQYF,NA,TRBV9,TRBJ2-7,TRBD1
TGTGCCAGCAGCCAAGGCGGGTCTCAGCCCCAGCATTTT,CASSQGGSQPQHF,NA,TRBV16,TRBJ1-5,NA
TGTGCCAGCACCTTCTTGGTAGCGGAAAGCAATGAGCAGTTCTTC,CASTFLVAESNEQFF,NA,TRBV6-1,TRBJ2-1,NA
TGTGCCAGCAGTCCCTCTCATAGCGGGAGCAATGAGCAGTTCTTC,CASSPSHSGSNEQFF,NA,TRBV28,TRBJ2-1,TRBD2
TGCGCCAGCGGCCGGGACTCCTACGAGCAGTACTTC,CASGRDSYEQYF,NA,TRBV5-1,TRBJ2-7,NA
TGCGCCAGCAGCCACCTCTGGGCAGCCAAAAACATTCAGTACTTC,CASSHLWAAKNIQYF,NA,TRBV4-1,TRBJ2-4,NA
TGTGCCAGCAGTTTATCCCCAGGGAACCAAGAGACCCAGTACTTC,CASSLSPGNQETQYF,NA,TRBV27,TRBJ2-5,NA
TGTGCCAGCAGCGTAGATAGCGGGCACAATGAGCAGTTCTTC,CASSVDSGHNEQFF,NA,TRBV9,TRBJ2-1,TRBD2
TGTGCCAGCAAAGACCTGGTGGACGAGCAGTACTTC,CASKDLVDEQYF,NA,TRBV27,TRBJ2-7,NA
TGTGCCAGCAGCTTAACCCCCGGGGGGCCTTCCTACAATGAGCAGTTCTTC,CASSLTPGGPSYNEQFF,NA,TRBV7-2,TRBJ2-1,NA
TGCGCCAGCAGCCAAGATTGGAGGGAGTGGGGCTACGAGCAGTACTTC,CASSQDWREWGYEQYF,NA,TRBV4-3,TRBJ2-7,NA
TGTGCCAGCAGCGCGGAGGGGTATGGCAATCAGCCCCAGCATTTT,CASSAEGYGNQPQHF,NA,TRBV9,TRBJ1-5,NA
TGTGCCAGCAGGCTCGGACAGGCAAATAATCAGCCCCAGCATTTT,CASRLGQANNQPQHF,NA,TRBV2,TRBJ1-5,TRBD1
TGTGCCAGCAGCTTAACACCGACAGGGCCTAGCACAGATACGCAGTATTTT,CASSLTPTGPSTDTQYF,NA,TRBV7-3,TRBJ2-3,TRBD1
TGTGCCAGCAGCTTAGACGGGGCCGCGGGCCAAGAGACCCAGTACTTC,CASSLDGAAGQETQYF,NA,TRBV7-2,TRBJ2-5,NA
TGTGCCAGCAGCGCCTCGGGGGCTCCTAATGAAAAACTGTTTTTT,CASSASGAPNEKLFF,NA,TRBV28,TRBJ1-4,NA
TGTGCCAGCAGCTTAACCAGCGGGTCAGATACGCAGTATTTT,CASSLTSGSDTQYF,NA,TRBV7-3,TRBJ2-3,NA
TGTGCCAGCAGCCCCATACTAGCGGGACCCTATAATGAGCAGTTCTTC,CASSPILAGPYNEQFF,NA,TRBV7-8,TRBJ2-1,TRBD2
TGTGCCAGCAGTTTATCGAACAGTCTTAACACTGAAGCTTTCTTT,CASSLSNSLNTEAFF,once,TRBV27,TRBJ1-1,NA
TGTGCCAGCAGTTCACCCCCAGTCCCAGGGGGCCTCGAGCAGTACTTC,CASSSPPVPGGLEQYF,NA,TRBV28,TRBJ2-7,TRBD1
TGTGCCAGTACCGACACCCTTCTGGGCTACACCTTC,CASTDTLLGYTF,few,TRBV19,TRBJ1-2,NA
TGCGCCAGCATATACGAGCAGTACTTC,CASIYEQYF,NA,TRBV23-1,TRBJ2-7,NA
TGTGCCAGCAGCGGGACAGGGGACACCGGGGATACGCAGTATTTT,CASSGTGDTGDTQYF,NA,TRBV7-3,TRBJ2-3,TRBD1
TGTGCCAGCAGCGCCGCATGGGACAGGGGACTAGCGGCGGGCGAGCAGTACTTC,CASSAAWDRGLAAGEQYF,NA,TRBV13,TRBJ2-7,NA
TGTGCCAGCAGTGCAGGGACAGCCGATAGCAATCAGCCCCAGCATTTT,CASSAGTADSNQPQHF,NA,TRBV6-6,TRBJ1-5,TRBD1
TGTGCCAGCAGCGCCGGGCTGGGCGGCTACACCTTC,CASSAGLGGYTF,NA,TRBV27,TRBJ1-2,NA
TGCAGCGTTGCGGGGTCGTATGGCTACACCTTC,CSVAGSYGYTF,NA,TRBV29-1,TRBJ1-2,NA
TGTGCCAGCAGCTTGGCCGGCCGGGGGGTCTACAATGAGCAGTTCTTC,CASSLAGRGVYNEQFF,NA,TRBV5-6,TRBJ2-1,TRBD2
TGTGCCAGCAGCGTAGGTACTAGCGGGACAGCTTACAATGAGCAGTTCTTC,CASSVGTSGTAYNEQFF,NA,TRBV9,TRBJ2-1,TRBD2
TGTGCCAGCTCACTCGGACGGGGAAGCTACGAGCAGTACTTC,CASSLGRGSYEQYF,NA,TRBV18,TRBJ2-7,NA
TGTGCCAGCAGGAAAGGGGGTAGCGGTTACAATGAGCAGTTCTTC,CASRKGGSGYNEQFF,NA,TRBV6-5,TRBJ2-1,NA
TGTGCCAGCAGCTTAACCCTACAGGGTGGGGAGACCCAGTACTTC,CASSLTLQGGETQYF,NA,TRBV7-7,TRBJ2-5,NA
TGCGCCAGCAGCCAAGAAGGGTCCCTTAGCAATCAGCCCCAGCATTTT,CASSQEGSLSNQPQHF,NA,TRBV4-1,TRBJ1-5,NA
TGTGCCAGCAGTACCAGCGGGAGCGACTACAATGAGCAGTTCTTC,CASSTSGSDYNEQFF,NA,TRBV27,TRBJ2-1,TRBD2
TGCAGCGACCGTCTGGGAGAGACCCAGTACTTC,CSDRLGETQYF,NA,TRBV29-1,TRBJ2-5,NA
TGCGCCAGCTCGACCCAAGAGCTAGCGATTACCGGGGAGCTGTTTTTT,CASSTQELAITGELFF,NA,TRBV5-1,TRBJ2-2,NA
TGTGCCAGTAGTCCTGCGGGGACCTCCTACAATGAGCAGTTCTTC,CASSPAGTSYNEQFF,NA,TRBV19,TRBJ2-1,NA
TGTGCCATCAGTGACTTGGGGACCTCCTCCGAGCAGTACTTC,CAISDLGTSSEQYF,once,TRBV10-3,TRBJ2-7,NA
TGCAGCGTTGTTTCGAGCTCCTACAATGAGCAGTTCTTC,CSVVSSSYNEQFF,NA,TRBV29-1,TRBJ2-1,NA
TGTGCCACCAGCAGACTTACCAACACTGAAGCTTTCTTT,CATSRLTNTEAFF,few,TRBV15,TRBJ1-1,NA
TGTGCCAGCAGCCCACTGGGGCGGACATCCAGCGGGGAGCTGTTTTTT,CASSPLGRTSSGELFF,once,TRBV7-9,TRBJ2-2,NA
TGTGCCAGCAGCCGGACTAGCGGGAGCGCTACCTACGAGCAGTACTTC,CASSRTSGSATYEQYF,NA,TRBV11-2,TRBJ2-7,TRBD2
TGTGCCAGCAGTCCCCCGACTAGCGGGATGTACGAGCAGTACTTC,CASSPPTSGMYEQYF,NA,TRBV27,TRBJ2-7,TRBD2
TGTGCCAGCAGTTTATACGGGAGTGGCCACGAGCAGTACTTC,CASSLYGSGHEQYF,NA,TRBV27,TRBJ2-7,NA
TGTGCCAGCAGTTTGAGGGACACTCAAGAGACCCAGTACTTC,CASSLRDTQETQYF,NA,TRBV28,TRBJ2-5,NA
TGTGCCAGCTCACTCTCTCAGGGGGCGGGTGATCAGCCCCAGCATTTT,CASSLSQGAGDQPQHF,NA,TRBV18,TRBJ1-5,TRBD1
TGTGCCAGCAGACGGGACAGGGATGCCTATGGCTACACCTTC,CASRRDRDAYGYTF,NA,TRBV6-5,TRBJ1-2,TRBD1
TGTGCCAGCAGCCAGAATTTAGCGGGGCAAGAGACCCAGTACTTC,CASSQNLAGQETQYF,NA,TRBV7-6,TRBJ2-5,TRBD2
TGTGCCAGCAGCCCCACCCTAGCGGGAGGGCCCGAGCAGTACTTC,CASSPTLAGGPEQYF,NA,TRBV7-2,TRBJ2-7,TRBD2